One and the same sample provided the 18 T cell receptor beta chains below, sequenced in a study of cytomegalovirus exposure and HLA in healthy donors. It was with 60 Vbeta and 13 Jbeta primers that the PCR ran. TCRdb's table, derived via immunoSEQ multiplex PCR, lists solely in-frame clones and lacks some. The sample contains 200,000 or so clones, approximately 81% of which appear only once. Sample: PBMCs. The receptors here all came from a boy between 10 and 17 years old in good health and CMV-seronegative.

The gene calls are TRBV7-8 and TRBJ1-6, with TRBD1 matching 7 bases. This CDR3 comprises 16 residues. The germline gives CDR1 SGHVS, CDR2 FQNEAQ. The junction had 11 bases not matched to a gene; V was cut back by 5 bases and J by 7 bases. CDR3 sequence (DNA): TGTGCCAGCAGCCCAACACATCGACAGGGAAATTCACCCCTCCACTTT. Its translation: CASSPTHRQGNSPLHF.

The rearrangement links TRBV2 to TRBJ2-7; 8 bases map to TRBD2. V lost 2 bases, J lost 0 bases, and 15 bases stayed unmatched. The CDR3 sequence is 19 residues long. The germline gives CDR1 SNHLY, CDR2 FYNNEI. CDR3 sequence reads: CASSEIELAALYSSYEQYF. DNA of the CDR3: TGTGCCAGCAGTGAAATCGAACTAGCGGCGTTGTACTCCTCCTACGAGCAGTACTTC. Full variable domain (outside the CDR3, taken from reference TRBV2 and TRBJ2-7): EPEVTQTPSHQVTQMGQEVILRCVPISNHLYFYWYRQILGQKVEFLVSFYNNEISEKSEIFDDQFSVERPDGSNFTLKIRSTKLEDSAMYFCASSEIELAALYSSYEQYFGPGTRLTVT.

The gene calls are TRBV6-5 and TRBJ1-5, with D unresolved. The CDR3 runs to 13 residues. Trimming cost V 6 bases and J 5 bases, with 11 bases left between them. The germline V gene encodes CDR1 MNHEY and CDR2 SVGAGI. The CDR3 here is CASRARGDQPQHF. The DNA of the CDR3 is TGTGCCAGCAGGGCCCGGGGAGATCAGCCCCAGCATTTT.

This clone was seen only a few times. The chain is built from TRBV6-1 and TRBJ1-5, with no clear D. Per germline, CDR1 MNHNS and CDR2 SASEGT. This CDR3 contains 14 residues. Between the trimmed V and J ends, which lost 6 bases and 3 bases, there was a span of 12 bases. CDR3 nucleotides: TGTGCCAGCAGGACGGGAGGGTACAATCAGCCCCAGCATTTT. This gives the protein CASRTGGYNQPQHF.

V usage is TRBV30 and J usage is TRBJ2-7; D is unclear. The CDR3 has 13 residues. V dropped 1 base and J dropped 4 bases, with 11 bases sitting between them. Germline CDR1 is GTSNPN and CDR2 is SVGIG (reference sequence). CDR3 DNA sequence: TGTGCCTGGAGTGCCGGGTTTGGGTACGAGCAGTACTTC. It specifies CAWSAGFGYEQYF.

There are a few counts of this clone. V is TRBV5-1 and J is TRBJ1-3; D not resolved. Trimming took 4 bases from V and 4 from J, leaving 12 bases between them. CDR1 and CDR2 (germline): SGHRS, YFSETQ. The length of the CDR3 is 14 residues. CDR3 region: CASSNSYRGNTIYF. CDR3 sequence (DNA): TGCGCCAGCAGCAACAGCTACCGAGGAAACACCATATATTTT. The whole variable domain, filled in from reference TRBV5-1 and TRBJ1-3, reads KAGVTQTPRYLIKTRGQQVTLSCSPISGHRSVSWYQQTPGQGLQFLFEYFSETQRNKGNFPGRFSGRQFSNSRSEMNVSTLELGDSALYLCASSNSYRGNTIYFGEGSWLTVV.

This sequence joins TRBV7-2 and TRBJ2-7; 8 positions match TRBD2. The CDR3 runs to 16 residues. Germline trimming cut 1 base from V and 0 bases from J; bases unmatched to any gene: 5. The V gene's germline CDR1 is SGHTA and CDR2 FQGNSA. The CDR3 here is CASSLGTGGSSYEQYF. Written as DNA, the CDR3 is TGTGCCAGCAGCTTAGGCACGGGAGGGAGCTCCTACGAGCAGTACTTC.

The chain carries TRBV29-1 and TRBJ1-2; 9 nucleotides line up with TRBD1. Germline V gene lookup returns CDR1 SQVTM and CDR2 ANQGSEA. The CDR3 totals 13 residues. V dropped 3 bases and J dropped 6; count of bases not matched to a gene: 5. The CDR3 region has the DNA TGCAGCGTTGAGGGGACAGGGTTCCATGGCTACACCTTC. Amino acids: CSVEGTGFHGYTF.

The genes are TRBV9 and TRBJ2-5; maybe TRBD2 (6 bases). The closer fit of TRBJ2-7 to the DNA end suggests the J call may be wrong. Germline V gives CDR1 SGDLS, CDR2 YYNGEE. This CDR3 comprises 14 residues. CDR3 protein: CASSVGDSGYEQYF. CDR3 sequence (DNA): TGTGCCAGCAGCGTAGGAGATAGCGGCTACGAGCAGTACTTC.

The rearrangement uses TRBV9 and TRBJ1-4, with D possibly TRBD1 on 5 matching bases. The germline V and J ends were trimmed by 0 bases and 6 bases, with 18 bases remaining between them. Germline V gives CDR1 SGDLS, CDR2 YYNGEE. This CDR3 region has 17 residues. The CDR3 loop is CASSVAIDDSEDEKLFF. Here the CDR3 DNA reads TGTGCCAGCAGCGTAGCAATTGACGACAGTGAAGATGAAAAACTGTTTTTT.

This chain uses TRBV7-2 with TRBJ2-7, with 11 positions matching TRBD2. Germline V CDR1 and CDR2: SGHTA, FQGNSA. There are 16 residues in the CDR3. V lost 1 base to trimming and J lost 7 bases; unmatched junction nucleotides: 9. The CDR3 reads CASSLGLAGGQREQYF. CDR3 coding DNA: TGTGCCAGCAGCTTAGGCCTAGCGGGGGGCCAACGGGAGCAGTACTTC.

The rearrangement uses TRBV30 and TRBJ1-1; D is unresolved. CDR3 length: 14 amino acids. The V gene lost 7 bases and the J gene lost 5 bases, with 20 bases spanning the gap. The V gene's germline CDR1 is GTSNPN and CDR2 SVGIG (reference sequence). CDR3 in DNA: TGTGCCTCGGCCGGCGAGAGAACGGGGACTGAAGCTTTCTTT. This gives the protein CASAGERTGTEAFF.

V gene TRBV5-6 combines with J gene TRBJ2-7; D is unresolved. CDR1 SGHDT and CDR2 YYEEEE come from the germline V gene. This CDR3 spans 15 amino acids. V dropped 1 base and J dropped 0 bases, with 11 bases sitting between them. The CDR3 loop reads CASSLSLSGSYEQYF. Written as DNA, the CDR3 is TGTGCCAGCAGCTTGTCTTTGTCGGGCTCCTACGAGCAGTACTTC.

The chain has TRBV4-1 and TRBJ2-7; D not resolved. CDR1 is MGHRA, CDR2 YSYEKL, per germline. V was cut by 1 base and J by 1 base, with 8 bases left in between. This CDR3 contains 14 residues. This CDR3 reads CASSQAGLSYEQYF. The CDR3 region has the DNA TGCGCCAGCAGCCAAGCTGGGCTTTCCTACGAGCAGTACTTC.

The chain employs TRBV5-1 and TRBJ2-6; 9 bases align to TRBD2. The CDR3 is 18 residues long. V was pared by 0 bases and J by 0 bases, with 4 bases of the junction left unmatched. Germline-derived CDR1 and CDR2 are SGHRS and YFSETQ. CDR3 protein: CASSLGLAGNSGANVLTF. CDR3 bases: TGCGCCAGCAGCTTGGGGCTAGCGGGGAACTCTGGGGCCAACGTCCTGACTTTC. Based on the CDR3 plus reference TRBV5-1 and TRBJ2-6, the full variable domain is KAGVTQTPRYLIKTRGQQVTLSCSPISGHRSVSWYQQTPGQGLQFLFEYFSETQRNKGNFPGRFSGRQFSNSRSEMNVSTLELGDSALYLCASSLGLAGNSGANVLTFGAGSRLTVL.

The J gene is TRBJ2-1, the V gene TRBV29-1; 12 nucleotides line up with TRBD2. Germline V CDR1 and CDR2: SQVTM, ANQGSEA. The CDR3 contains 14 residues. Losses at the gene ends were 6 bases for V and 7 bases for J; bases not matched to a gene: 7. In nucleotides, the CDR3 is TGCAGCGTAGTAGGACTAGCGGGATCGAATGAGCAGTTCTTC. The encoded protein is CSVVGLAGSNEQFF.

The rearrangement joins TRBV6-5 to TRBJ1-4; tentatively, D is TRBD1 (6 bases). Per the germline V gene, CDR1 is MNHEY and CDR2 is SVGAGI. Trimming removed 2 bases from V and 8 bases from J, with 15 bases in between. The CDR3 totals 15 residues. CDR3 bases: TGTGCCAGCAGTTACCTTGGGGGGGGCTCCGAAAAACTGTTTTTT. Translating gives CASSYLGGGSEKLFF.

This clone was observed a handful of times. The CDR3 protein is CASSPPGRGYEQFF. The CDR3 nucleotides are TGCGCCAGCAGCCCTCCCGGGAGGGGTTATGAGCAGTTCTTC. The chain carries TRBV4-1 and TRBJ2-1, with TRBD2 matching 8 bases. The junction had 7 bases not matched to a gene; V was cut back by 4 bases and J by 8 bases. This CDR3 comprises 14 residues. The germline gives CDR1 MGHRA, CDR2 YSYEKL.